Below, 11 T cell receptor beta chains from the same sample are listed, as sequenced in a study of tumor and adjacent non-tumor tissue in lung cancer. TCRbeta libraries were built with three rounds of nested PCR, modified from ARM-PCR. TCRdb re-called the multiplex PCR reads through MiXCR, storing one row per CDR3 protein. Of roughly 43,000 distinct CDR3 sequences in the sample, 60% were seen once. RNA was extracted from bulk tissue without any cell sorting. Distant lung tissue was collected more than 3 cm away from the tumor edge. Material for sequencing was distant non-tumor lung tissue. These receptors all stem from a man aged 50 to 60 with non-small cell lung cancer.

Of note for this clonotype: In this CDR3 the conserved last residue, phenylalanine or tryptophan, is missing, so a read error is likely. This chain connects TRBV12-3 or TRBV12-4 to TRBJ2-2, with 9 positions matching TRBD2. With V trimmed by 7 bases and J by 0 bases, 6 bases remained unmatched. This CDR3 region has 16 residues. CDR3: CASNPQRGANTGELFS. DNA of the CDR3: TGTGCCAGCAATCCCCAGCGGGGGGCGAACACCGGGGAGCTGTTTTCT.

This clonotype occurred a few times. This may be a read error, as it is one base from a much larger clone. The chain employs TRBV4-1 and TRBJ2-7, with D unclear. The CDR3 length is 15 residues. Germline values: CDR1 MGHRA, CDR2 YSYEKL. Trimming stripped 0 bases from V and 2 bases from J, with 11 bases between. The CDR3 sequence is CASSQELSEAYEQYF. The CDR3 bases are TGCGCCAGCAGCCAAGAGCTTAGTGAAGCCTACGAGCAGTACTTC.

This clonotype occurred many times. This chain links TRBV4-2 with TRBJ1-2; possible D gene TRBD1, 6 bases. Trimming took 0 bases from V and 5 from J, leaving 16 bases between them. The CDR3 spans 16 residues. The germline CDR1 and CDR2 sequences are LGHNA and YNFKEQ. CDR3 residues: CASSQDPAGGTYGYTF. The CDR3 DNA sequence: TGTGCCAGCAGCCAAGATCCCGCGGGGGGCACTTATGGCTACACCTTC.

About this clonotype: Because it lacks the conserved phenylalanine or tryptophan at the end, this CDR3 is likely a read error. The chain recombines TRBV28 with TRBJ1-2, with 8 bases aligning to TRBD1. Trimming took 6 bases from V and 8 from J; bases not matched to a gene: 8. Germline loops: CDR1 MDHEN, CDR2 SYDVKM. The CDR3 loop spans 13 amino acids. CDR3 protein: CASSAGGYGGYTL. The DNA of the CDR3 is TGTGCCAGCAGCGCAGGGGGCTACGGGGGCTACACCCTC.

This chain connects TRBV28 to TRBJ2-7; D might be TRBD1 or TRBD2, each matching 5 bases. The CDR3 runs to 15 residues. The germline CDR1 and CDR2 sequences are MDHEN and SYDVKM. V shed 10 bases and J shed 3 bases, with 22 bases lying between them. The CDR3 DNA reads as TGTGCCAACAGCCGCGCCGGGGCGCTCGTCTACGAGCAGTACTTC. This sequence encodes CANSRAGALVYEQYF.

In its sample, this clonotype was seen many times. The CDR3 reads CASSYRGASQETQYF. DNA for the CDR3: TGTGCCAGCAGTTACCGAGGGGCCTCTCAAGAGACCCAGTACTTC. The chain is built from TRBV6-5 and TRBJ2-5; the D gene could be TRBD1 or TRBD2 (5 bases each). Deletions cut 2 bases from V and 2 bases from J, with 12 bases between. The CDR3 loop spans 15 amino acids. Germline CDR1 MNHEY, CDR2 SVGAGI.

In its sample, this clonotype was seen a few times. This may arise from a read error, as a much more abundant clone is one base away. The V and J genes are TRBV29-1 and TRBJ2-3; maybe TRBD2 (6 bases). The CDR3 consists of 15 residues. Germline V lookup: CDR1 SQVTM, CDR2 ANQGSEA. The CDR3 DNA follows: TGCAACGTTGTACTAGCCCGAACTAGCACAGATACGCAGTATTTT. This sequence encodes CNVVLARTSTDTQYF.

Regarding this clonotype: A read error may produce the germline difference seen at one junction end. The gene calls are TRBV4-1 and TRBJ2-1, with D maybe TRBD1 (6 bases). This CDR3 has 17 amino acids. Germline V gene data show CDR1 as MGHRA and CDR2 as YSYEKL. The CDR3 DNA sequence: TGCGCCAGAAGCCAAGACCCGGGACATGGCGTTTACAATGAGCAGTTCTTC. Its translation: CARSQDPGHGVYNEQFF.

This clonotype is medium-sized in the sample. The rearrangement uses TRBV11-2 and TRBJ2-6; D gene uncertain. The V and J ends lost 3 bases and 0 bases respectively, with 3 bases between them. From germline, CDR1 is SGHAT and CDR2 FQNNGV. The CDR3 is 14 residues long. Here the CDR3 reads CASSFSSGANVLTF. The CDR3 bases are TGTGCCAGCAGCTTCAGCTCTGGGGCCAACGTCCTGACTTTC.

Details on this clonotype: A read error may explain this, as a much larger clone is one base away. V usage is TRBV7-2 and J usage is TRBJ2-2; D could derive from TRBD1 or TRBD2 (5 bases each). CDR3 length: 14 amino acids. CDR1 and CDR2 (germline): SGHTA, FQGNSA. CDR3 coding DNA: TGTGCCAGCAGTCCCGTGATGGGGCCCGGGGAGCTGATTTTT. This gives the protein CASSPVMGPGELIF.

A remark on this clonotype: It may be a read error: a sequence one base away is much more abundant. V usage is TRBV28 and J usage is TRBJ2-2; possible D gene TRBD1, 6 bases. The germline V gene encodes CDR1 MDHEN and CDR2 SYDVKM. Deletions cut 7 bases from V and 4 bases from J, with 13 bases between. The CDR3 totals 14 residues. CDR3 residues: CASTGGQRTGELFF. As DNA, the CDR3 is TGTGCCAGCACAGGAGGACAGCGCACCGGGGAGCTGTTTTTT.